These 20 T cell receptor beta chains share one sample of origin, sequenced in a study of regulatory T cells in long-lasting Graves disease. Time point given: persistent/refractory GD, antithyroid drugs over 5 years with positive TRAb. PBMC-derived RNA was used for the TCR library. Assembly of TCR beta libraries relied on iRepertoire HTBI primers together with Arm-PCR of CDR3 regions. Each CDR3 protein gets one entry after TCRdb re-called the multiplex PCR reads with MiXCR. This table holds approximately 690,000 distinct CDR3 sequences, approximately 29% found once. Source: peripheral blood mononuclear cells (PBMCs), taken when the disease was refractory, from a patient treated with antithyroid drugs. The receptor source for this set is a female donor with Graves disease.

The V call is TRBV29-1, the J call TRBJ1-1; 7 nucleotides agree with TRBD1. CDR1 and CDR2 (germline): SQVTM, ANQGSEA. This CDR3 comprises 12 residues. Trimming cost V 7 bases and J 2 bases; bases outside gene matches: 4. The CDR3 sequence is CSARDSNTEAFF. The CDR3 DNA reads TGCAGCGCACGGGACAGTAACACTGAAGCTTTCTTT.

This clonotype was observed at least ten times. The rearrangement joins TRBV28 to TRBJ1-5; D ambiguous. CDR1 MDHEN and CDR2 SYDVKM come from the germline V gene. CDR3 length equals 14 residues. Trimming shortened V by 3 bases and J by 2 bases, and 8 bases separated the two germline ends. CDR3 protein: CASSFQRGNQPQHF. For the CDR3, the DNA is TGTGCCAGCAGTTTTCAGCGGGGCAATCAGCCCCAGCATTTT.

In this sample, this clonotype turned up a few times. The chain links TRBV12-3 or TRBV12-4 to TRBJ2-2, with D perhaps TRBD2 (6 bases). V lost 6 bases to trimming and J lost 6 bases, with 11 bases between them. There are 13 residues in the CDR3. CDR3 loop: CASSPLASGELFF. The CDR3 nucleotides are TGTGCCAGCAGCCCCCTAGCGTCCGGGGAGCTGTTTTTT.

This clonotype was recorded a few times. CDR3 nucleotides: TGCGCCAGCAGCCCCCTCCCGGGACAGGTGTATGGCTACACCTTC. It codes for CASSPLPGQVYGYTF. The V and J genes are TRBV4-1 and TRBJ1-2, with 8 bases fitting TRBD1. Germline CDR1 MGHRA, CDR2 YSYEKL. The junction had 9 bases not matched to a gene; V was cut back by 4 bases and J by 5 bases. This CDR3 has 15 residues.

The chain joins TRBV12-3 or TRBV12-4 to TRBJ1-5, with D perhaps matching TRBD1 (5 bases). Trimming stripped 0 bases from V and 6 bases from J, with 9 bases between. The CDR3 sequence is 14 residues long. The DNA of the CDR3 is TGTGCCAGCAGTTTAGCTCAGGGTATTCAGCCCCAGCATTTT. Translated, it gives CASSLAQGIQPQHF.

This clonotype was counted only a few times. This chain joins TRBV12-3 or TRBV12-4 and TRBJ1-1, with D unclear. Trimming took off 2 bases at V and 1 base at J, with 11 bases between the two ends. The CDR3 covers 15 residues. The DNA for the CDR3 is TGTGCCAGCAGTTTATCCGGGAATTCGAACACTGAAGCTTTCTTT. It translates to CASSLSGNSNTEAFF.

Regarding this clonotype: The germline gene is not matched at one end of the junction; a read error may be the cause. The rearrangement links TRBV7-7 to TRBJ1-4; D is ambiguous. The germline V gene has CDR1 SSHAT and CDR2 FNYEAQ (reference sequence). This CDR3 is 13 amino acids long. Written as DNA, the CDR3 is TGTGCTAGCAGCTTGGTCAGTGGGGAAAAACTGTTTTTT. This codes for CASSLVSGEKLFF.

The chain is built from TRBV20-1 and TRBJ2-5; no definite D call. V dropped 2 bases and J dropped 4 bases, with 8 bases sitting between them. The CDR3 consists of 12 residues. Germline lookup yields CDR1 DFQATT and CDR2 SNEGSKA (reference sequence). Here the CDR3 DNA reads TGCAGTGCTAGACGGCCGGGAGAGACCCAGTACTTC. Residues: CSARRPGETQYF.

The genes are TRBV2 and TRBJ1-3; TRBD1 is a possible D gene (5 bases). The CDR3 runs 14 residues. CDR1 and CDR2 from the germline V gene are SNHLY and FYNNEI. The germline V and J ends were trimmed by 5 bases and 4 bases, with 12 bases remaining between them. As DNA, the CDR3 is TGTGCCAGCAGTTACGACAGTGACGGAAACACCATATATTTT. Protein: CASSYDSDGNTIYF.

This clonotype was detected once. V is TRBV9 and J is TRBJ1-1; 7 positions match TRBD1. V lost 0 bases and J lost 0; bases outside the gene matches: 5. Germline CDR1 SGDLS, CDR2 YYNGEE. The CDR3 loop spans 16 amino acids. CDR3 DNA sequence: TGTGCCAGCAGCGTAGGAGGGGGCGGCTTGAACACTGAAGCTTTCTTT. Residues: CASSVGGGGLNTEAFF.

The chain combines TRBV6-5 with TRBJ1-4; unclear D gene. The CDR3 sequence is 16 residues long. Germline CDR1 reads MNHEY; CDR2 reads SVGAGI. V lost 0 bases and J 8 bases, leaving 16 bases between the germline ends. The CDR3 sequence is CASSYSPGQFTEKLFF. For the CDR3, the DNA is TGTGCCAGCAGTTACTCCCCGGGCCAATTCACGGAAAAACTGTTTTTT.

This clonotype was observed at least ten times. The chain carries TRBV13 and TRBJ2-7; 10 positions agree with TRBD2. This CDR3 is built from 14 residues. Per the germline V gene, CDR1 is PRHDT and CDR2 is FYEKMQ (reference sequence). Trimming cost V 3 bases and J 5 bases; bases outside gene matches: 4. CDR3 region: CASSFVAGGHEQYF. CDR3 DNA: TGTGCCAGCAGCTTCGTAGCGGGAGGCCACGAGCAGTACTTC.

V is TRBV27 and J is TRBJ1-2; D may be TRBD1 (5 bases). The CDR3 spans 14 residues. Germline lookup yields CDR1 MNHEY and CDR2 SMNVEV (reference sequence). With 5 bases removed from V and 5 bases from J, the gap between germline ends came to 15 bases. The CDR3 nucleotides read TGTGCCAGCAGTATGGGACCAACAAGATATGGCTACACCTTC. Protein: CASSMGPTRYGYTF.

The chain carries TRBV29-1 and TRBJ1-2, with a tentative D call TRBD1 (5 bases). V was cut by 3 bases and J by 7 bases, with 18 bases left in between. The CDR3 length is 14 residues. Germline V gene lookup returns CDR1 SQVTM and CDR2 ANQGSEA. This CDR3 reads CSVEPSEGQVGYTF. The CDR3 DNA sequence: TGCAGCGTTGAGCCTTCGGAGGGGCAGGTTGGCTACACCTTC.

This clonotype was found a few times. The V call is TRBV20-1, the J call TRBJ1-2, with D maybe TRBD1 (6 bases). The V gene's germline CDR1 is DFQATT and CDR2 SNEGSKA (reference sequence). The CDR3 contains 13 residues. The V gene lost 4 bases and the J gene lost 7 bases, with 16 bases spanning the gap. Here the CDR3 DNA reads TGCAGTGCTACCGGACAGTCCCGAGGTGGCTACACCTTC. Its translation is CSATGQSRGGYTF.

This clonotype was detected a few times. The chain links TRBV9 to TRBJ2-7, with D perhaps assigned TRBD1 or TRBD2 (7 bases each). Germline V gene lookup returns CDR1 SGDLS and CDR2 YYNGEE. V was trimmed by 7 bases and J by 7 bases, leaving 21 bases between them. The length of the CDR3 is 14 residues. The CDR3 bases are TGTGCCAGCGGGGAGGGGGCGTCCCGGCATGAGCAGTACTTC. Protein sequence: CASGEGASRHEQYF.

The rearrangement links TRBV20-1 to TRBJ1-1; D might be TRBD1 (5 bases). V was clipped by 0 bases and J by 2 bases, with 16 bases between them. CDR1 and CDR2 from the germline V gene are DFQATT and SNEGSKA (reference sequence). The CDR3 has 16 residues. DNA of the CDR3: TGCAGTGCTAGAGATGTCCAGACAGAATTTAACACTGAAGCTTTCTTT. It specifies CSARDVQTEFNTEAFF.

The chain carries TRBV27 and TRBJ2-7; 9 positions match TRBD2. V lost 4 bases and J lost 0; bases outside the gene matches: 13. Germline V gives CDR1 MNHEY, CDR2 SMNVEV (reference sequence). CDR3 length equals 18 residues. The chain's CDR3 is CASSSPSKTSGSSYEQYF. The CDR3 coding sequence is TGTGCCAGCAGTTCCCCCTCCAAGACTAGCGGCAGCTCCTACGAGCAGTACTTC.

The table lists this clonotype with a few counts. The V gene is TRBV27, the J gene TRBJ1-5; D gene ambiguous. Deletions cut 6 bases from V and 0 bases from J, with 15 bases between. Germline V lookup: CDR1 MNHEY, CDR2 SMNVEV (reference sequence). CDR3 length equals 16 residues. The CDR3 DNA sequence: TGTGCCAGCAGGCCAGACAAGGTTTATAGCAATCAGCCCCAGCATTTT. It codes for CASRPDKVYSNQPQHF.

The chain is built from TRBV2 and TRBJ1-1; tentative D call: TRBD1 (6 bases). There are 14 residues in the CDR3. The germline V and J ends were trimmed by 3 bases and 5 bases, with 13 bases remaining between them. The germline CDR1 and CDR2 sequences are SNHLY and FYNNEI. Here the CDR3 reads CASSESRGTTEAFF. As DNA, the CDR3 is TGTGCCAGCAGTGAGTCCAGGGGAACAACTGAAGCTTTCTTT.